This entry concerns a single T cell receptor (beta chain). The data derive from a study of radiation and T cells in renal cell carcinoma. As to time point: blood 2 weeks post-SBRT. Described treatment: 15 Gy SBRT to primary tumor, nephrectomy 4 weeks later. Clones were read by immunoSEQ multiplex PCR, and TCRdb kept only the in-frame ones, dropping some. The sample lists 150,000 to 190,000 clones, roughly 90% occurring once. The sample was blood, taken from a patient whose treatment included radiotherapy and nephrectomy. This TCR came from a woman aged 50 to 60 with renal cell carcinoma.

CDR3 protein: CASRSSGQGFHGYTF. DNA for the CDR3: TGTGCCAGCAGAAGTTCTGGACAGGGCTTCCATGGCTACACCTTC. The chain carries TRBV25-1 and TRBJ1-2, with 8 bases fitting TRBD1. CDR1 MGHDK and CDR2 SYGVNS come from the germline V gene. This CDR3 comprises 15 residues. V shed 6 bases, J shed 6 bases, and the junction held 12 bases outside the gene matches.